The clone carrying this TCR beta chain was counted a few times. This record belongs to a study of blood T cell repertoires in COVID-19. Sequenced by immunoSEQ multiplex PCR; TCRdb stores in-frame clones only, minus some. The sample carries roughly 220,000 clones, more than 80% recorded once. CDR1 is GTSNPN and CDR2 is SVGIG in the germline V gene (reference sequence). The CDR3 contains 13 residues. V shed 7 bases and J 9 bases; nucleotides not matched to a gene: 11. The sequence derives from a woman aged 80 or over with COVID-19, enrolled during active disease. The sample was peripheral blood. The rearrangement joins TRBV30 to TRBJ1-4; 7 bases match TRBD1. The CDR3 nucleotides are TGTGCCTTGGAGGGACAGACCCGTAAAAAACTGTTTTTT. This translates into CALEGQTRKKLFF.